This paragraph covers one T cell receptor beta chain sequence. The antigen it binds to is not known. The sample holds no much larger clone one base away, and base qualities are not on file. The meaning of the sample's time point label: baseline before first vaccination. The vaccinee samples were drawn from two UK trials, COV001 and COV002, one of which was a single-blind randomized controlled phase 2/3 trial testing AZD1222 (ChAdOx1 nCoV-19) in healthy adults. For TCRbeta chain sequencing, PBMC samples were collected from trial participants at day 0 and at day 28 after the second dose. The data stem from a study of T cell responses to AZD1222 COVID-19 vaccine (dated by TCRdb to the early 2020s). Regarding the complete study: AZD1222 recipients given second doses at about 4 weeks or at about 12 weeks were pooled, since spike-specific TCR depth and breadth were not found to differ between the two schedules. A total of approximately 230 trial participants underwent TCR sequencing, of whom 207 received two doses of AZD1222 and approximately 25 received two doses of the MenACWY control vaccine. Trial participants were enrolled by age into 18-55, 56-69 and 70-plus year subgroups, with roughly 160, 29 and 62 TCR-sequenced participants respectively. What the work shows at the level of the full study, not this receptor alone: Conclusions about previously exposed vaccinees were limited because only a handful of AZD1222 recipients were SARS-CoV-2 seropositive at baseline. The 56-69-year group was small, and its depth increase did not reach significance, likely because of low power. Most participants were white British and females outnumbered males, and the authors suggested that clonal diversity may have been underestimated. CD4 TCRs associated with the vaccine covered the entire spike protein, and the dominant responses were in regions 160-218 and 743-854. Epitopes outside the regions mutated in the B.1.351 and B.1.1.7 variants were reportedly recognized by nearly half of the unique spike-specific TCRs. After two AZD1222 doses, spike-specific TCR breadth and depth were significantly higher than at day 0 and than in MenACWY recipients. Because no day 14 peak-response samples were available, repertoires were characterized only after the peak T cell response.

The CDR3 regions of human TCRbeta chains were analyzed by immunosequencing. The original pipeline was this. Repertoire TCRs were matched against a reference library of SARS-CoV-2-specific TCRs generated with the MIRA antigen-specificity platform. Breadth was defined as the fraction of unique TCRs that were SARS-CoV-2-associated, and depth was defined as the fraction of total T cells that were SARS-CoV-2-associated. Using the MIRA data, each spike-specific TCR was mapped to the spike region that the TCR reacts to and placed in a CD4 or CD8 class. Log10-transformed breadth and depth values were compared by one-way ANOVA with Sidak's multiple comparisons tests. The clones in this table, taken by TCRdb from immuneACCESS, are in-frame only. Not every clone is retained; where verified, under half of the shortfall comes from an unresolved V gene, and the cause of the rest is unknown. V, J and clone size derive from that table, while D and trimming were established from the DNA sequence. Counted in this sample were about 130,000 clones; roughly 89% of them appeared once. The ten largest clones capture 1.5% to 2% of the sample.

Including cysteine and phenylalanine, the CDR3 has 15 amino acids. Only the CDR3 portion is preserved as DNA: 45 bases, with reading frame beginning at the first base. Looking up the germline V gene (reference sequence) yields CDR1 WNHNN and CDR2 SYGVQD. The V and J ends are trimmed by 3 bases and 5 bases, leaving 16 bases between them. Recombination linked TRBV10-1 to TRBJ1-1; a confident D gene designation cannot be given. This TCR was sampled from an adult in good health. The sample here was peripheral blood, taken on day 0 of AZD1222 vaccination. The CDR3 sequence is CASSDGSTVRTEAFF. In nucleotides, the sequence is TGCGCCAGCAGTGATGGGTCTACGGTGAGGACTGAAGCTTTCTTT.